These T cell receptor beta chains were read from a single sample in a study of neurological immune-mediated disorders. TCRdb re-analysed the 5' RACE reads in MiXCR, keeping a single row per CDR3 protein. The table records 25,000 or so distinct CDR3 sequences, 13% of them present only once. The sequencing sample was made of CD4+ T cells from blood. Receptors were obtained from a female donor with HTLV-1-associated myelopathy (HAM/TSP). Each CDR3 is given with its conserved first and last residue. The D gene is left open where the match is weak. Size tells how often a clone was seen, or its class if it is expanded.

V	J	D	size	CDR3	DNA
TRBV20-1	TRBJ1-2	NA	many	CSAHRARVGYTF	TGCAGTGCTCACAGGGCTCGGGTGGGCTACACCTTC
TRBV28	TRBJ1-5	NA	many	CASSLYFGTMNQPQHF	TGTGCCAGCAGTTTATATTTTGGCACTATGAATCAGCCCCAGCATTTT
TRBV3-1	TRBJ2-5	TRBD2	medium-sized	CASSQLSGIQETQYF	TGTGCCAGCAGCCAACTGAGCGGGATTCAGGAGACCCAGTACTTC
TRBV6-5	TRBJ1-2	TRBD1	many	CATGTGGFGYTF	TGTGCCACCGGGACAGGGGGCTTTGGCTACACCTTC
TRBV11-2	TRBJ1-2	TRBD1	many	CASRSTGGYGYTF	TGTGCCAGCAGGTCGACAGGGGGTTATGGCTACACCTTC
TRBV6-5	TRBJ2-3	NA	many	CASSSLAFDTDTQYF	TGTGCCAGCAGTTCCCTAGCGTTTGACACAGATACGCAGTATTTT
TRBV20-1	TRBJ2-3	TRBD1	many	CSGVRDRATDTQYF	TGCAGTGGGGTCCGGGACAGGGCCACAGATACGCAGTATTTT
TRBV20-1	TRBJ2-5	TRBD1	many	CSARDQRGTGRGVSLTQYF	TGCAGTGCTAGAGATCAAAGGGGGACAGGGAGGGGTGTAAGCTTGACCCAGTACTTC
TRBV5-1	TRBJ2-6	TRBD1	many	CASSPQTGNGANVLTF	TGCGCCAGCAGCCCCCAGACAGGGAATGGGGCCAACGTCCTGACTTTC
TRBV20-1	TRBJ2-3	TRBD2	medium-sized	CSAWTSSLGRTDTQYF	TGCAGTGCTTGGACTAGCTCCTTAGGAAGGACAGATACGCAGTATTTT
TRBV5-1	TRBJ1-1	NA	many	CASSLEQTMNTEAFF	TGCGCCAGCAGCTTGGAACAGACAATGAACACTGAAGCTTTCTTT
TRBV14	TRBJ2-7	NA	many	CASSQEGLSEQYF	TGTGCCAGCAGCCAAGAAGGTCTGAGCGAGCAGTACTTC
TRBV10-3	TRBJ2-5	TRBD1	many	CAISGDSKGPQETQYF	TGTGCCATCAGTGGGGACAGCAAAGGGCCCCAAGAGACCCAGTACTTC
TRBV20-1	TRBJ2-3	TRBD2	many	CSASPSGRAEFF	TGCAGTGCTAGCCCTAGCGGGAGGGCGGAATTTTTT
TRBV20-1	TRBJ2-3	TRBD2	many	CSASGLAGGGDTQYF	TGCAGTGCTAGTGGACTAGCGGGGGGTGGAGATACGCAGTATTTT
TRBV5-1	TRBJ1-1	NA	many	CASSGGQGGTEAFF	TGCGCCAGCAGCGGCGGCCAGGGAGGCACCGAAGCTTTCTTT
TRBV5-1	TRBJ2-5	NA	medium-sized	CASSTGGGETQYF	TGCGCCAGCAGCACGGGTGGCGGAGAGACCCAGTACTTC